The clone carrying this T cell receptor (beta chain) was recorded a few times. The CDR3 is 16 amino acids. CDR1 is SGHRS and CDR2 is YFSETQ in the germline V gene. Deletions cut 4 bases from V and 0 bases from J, with 13 bases between. The data are from a study of response to subunit inactivated influenza vaccine. TCRdb processed the RT-PCR reads anew with MiXCR; each CDR3 protein has one entry. The sample yields some 540,000 distinct CDR3 sequences, roughly 25% seen once. This same sample was also taken into another study, of T cells expressing NK-cell markers. That source adds: It was by 5'RACE template switching with UMIs that TCR beta cDNA was made.

Here the sequenced sample was CD4+ T cells sorted from PBMCs, taken 12 days after vaccination. The rearrangement joins TRBV5-1 to TRBJ1-4; D remains unclear. The sequence derives from a man between 50 and 59 years old who received an inactivated influenza vaccine. The CDR3 region has the DNA TGCGCCAGCAGCCTAGGACGGACGACAACTAATGAAAAACTGTTTTTT. As protein: CASSLGRTTTNEKLFF.